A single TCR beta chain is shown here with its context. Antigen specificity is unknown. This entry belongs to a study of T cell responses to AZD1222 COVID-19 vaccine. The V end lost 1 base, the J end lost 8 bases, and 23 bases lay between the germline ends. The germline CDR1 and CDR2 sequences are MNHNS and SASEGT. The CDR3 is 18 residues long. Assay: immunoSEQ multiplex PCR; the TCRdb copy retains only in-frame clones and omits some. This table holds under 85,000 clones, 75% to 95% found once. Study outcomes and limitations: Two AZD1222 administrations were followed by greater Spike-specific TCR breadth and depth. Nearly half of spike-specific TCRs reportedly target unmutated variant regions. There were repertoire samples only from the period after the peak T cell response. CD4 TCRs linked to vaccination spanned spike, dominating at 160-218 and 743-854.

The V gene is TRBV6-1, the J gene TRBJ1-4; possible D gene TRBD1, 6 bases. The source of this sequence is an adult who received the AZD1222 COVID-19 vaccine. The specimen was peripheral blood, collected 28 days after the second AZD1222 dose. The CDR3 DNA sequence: TGTGCCAGCAGTGAAGAGTTTTGGGGTGGGGGGCGAAGGGAAAAACTGTTTTTT. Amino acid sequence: CASSEEFWGGGRREKLFF.